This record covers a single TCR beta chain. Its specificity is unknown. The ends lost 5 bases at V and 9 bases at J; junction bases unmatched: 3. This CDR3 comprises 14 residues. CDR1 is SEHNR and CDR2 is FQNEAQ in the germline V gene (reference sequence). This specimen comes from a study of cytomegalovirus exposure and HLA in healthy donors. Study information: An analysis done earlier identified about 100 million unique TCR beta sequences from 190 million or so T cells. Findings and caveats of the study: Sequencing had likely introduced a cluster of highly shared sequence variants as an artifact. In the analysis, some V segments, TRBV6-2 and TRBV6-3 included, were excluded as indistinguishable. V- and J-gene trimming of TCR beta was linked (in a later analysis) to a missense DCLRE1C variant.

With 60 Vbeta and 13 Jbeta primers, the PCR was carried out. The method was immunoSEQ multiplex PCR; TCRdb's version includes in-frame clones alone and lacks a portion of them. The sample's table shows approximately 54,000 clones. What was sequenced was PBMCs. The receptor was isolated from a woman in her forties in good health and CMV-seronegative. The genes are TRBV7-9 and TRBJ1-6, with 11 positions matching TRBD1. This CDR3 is CASSPDRGLSPLHF. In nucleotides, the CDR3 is TGTGCCAGCAGCCCGGACAGGGGGCTTTCACCCCTCCACTTT.